The rows below give T cell receptor beta chains drawn from one sample of a study of cytomegalovirus exposure and HLA in healthy donors. Libraries were prepared by immunoSEQ multiplex PCR; TCRdb keeps only in-frame clonotypes and omits some of them. The sample shows 150,000 to 200,000 clones, approximately 78% of them seen only once. The sample was PBMCs. Receptors originate from a girl aged 2-10 years in good health and CMV-seropositive. CDR3s include the opening cysteine and the closing phenylalanine or tryptophan. The D gene is left open where the match is weak. For some rows the clone size is stated as once, few or many, or as a class when expanded; others skip it.

.	few	TRBV12-5	TRBJ2-2	CASSRGGMDTGELFF	TGTGCTAGTTCCAGGGGCGGTATGGACACCGGGGAGCTGTTTTTT
.	.	TRBV30	TRBJ1-6	CAWKDRLASPLHF	TGTGCCTGGAAAGACAGACTGGCTTCACCCCTCCACTTT
TRBD1	.	TRBV5-1	TRBJ2-7	CASSLDGTATYEQYF	TGCGCCAGCAGCTTGGATGGGACAGCGACCTACGAGCAGTACTTC
TRBD1	.	TRBV6-5	TRBJ1-2	CASSTDDRVVQGYTF	TGTGCCAGCAGTACGGACGACAGGGTTGTCCAGGGCTACACCTTC
.	.	TRBV4-1	TRBJ2-5	CASSQDRGRRYQETQYF	TGCGCCAGCAGCCAAGATAGAGGACGGAGGTACCAAGAGACCCAGTACTTC
TRBD2	.	TRBV4-2	TRBJ2-6	CASSQKGLAGVYLASFSGANVLTF	TGTGCCAGCAGCCAAAAAGGACTAGCGGGAGTGTATTTAGCATCCTTCTCTGGGGCCAACGTCCTGACTTTC
TRBD1	.	TRBV4-1	TRBJ1-3	CASSQPHATRTGDRNTIYF	TGCGCCAGCAGCCAACCCCATGCCACAAGGACAGGGGATAGAAACACCATATATTTT
TRBD1	few	TRBV4-1	TRBJ1-4	CASSRSGTGYEKLFF	TGCGCCAGCAGCCGCTCCGGGACAGGGTACGAAAAACTGTTTTTT
TRBD1	.	TRBV6-5	TRBJ1-1	CASSQTGSEAFF	TGTGCCAGCAGCCAGACAGGGAGTGAAGCTTTCTTT
.	few	TRBV30	TRBJ1-5	CAWSVGGGQPQHF	TGTGCCTGGAGTGTAGGGGGTGGTCAGCCCCAGCATTTT
.	.	TRBV4-1	TRBJ2-4	CASSQDVGGFYIQYF	TGCGCCAGCAGCCAAGATGTTGGGGGCTTTTACATTCAGTACTTC
TRBD1	.	TRBV28	TRBJ2-7	CASSLGTGRSYEQYF	TGTGCCAGCAGTTTGGGGACAGGAAGATCCTACGAGCAGTACTTC
TRBD2	.	TRBV18	TRBJ2-1	CASSTLLAGGPRLPNEQFF	TGTGCCAGCTCAACCCTCCTAGCGGGAGGGCCGAGGTTACCTAATGAGCAGTTCTTC
.	.	TRBV6-5	TRBJ2-7	CASSQGAGETYEQYF	TGTGCCAGCAGCCAAGGGGCAGGGGAGACCTACGAGCAGTACTTC
TRBD1	.	TRBV28	TRBJ1-1	CASSVSRGDTEAFF	TGTGCCAGCAGCGTAAGCAGGGGGGACACTGAAGCTTTCTTT
.	.	TRBV27	TRBJ2-1	CASSLAANEQFF	TGTGCCAGCAGTTTAGCGGCTAATGAGCAGTTCTTC
.	.	TRBV9	TRBJ1-3	CASSEASADTIYF	TGTGCCAGCAGCGAGGCATCAGCGGACACCATATATTTT